One sample yielded the 5 T cell receptor beta chains listed below, sequenced in a study of neoadjuvant anti-PD-1 for oral cavity cancer. Measured with immunoSEQ multiplex PCR; TCRdb has only the in-frame clones, and not every one. The sample consists of about 12,000 clones, approximately 74% of them appearing once. The time point here: after neoadjuvant nivolumab, at surgical resection. The specimen was PBMCs, collected after nivolumab (anti-PD-1) treatment. The origin of the receptors is a person between 40 and 80 years old with oral cavity squamous cell carcinoma.

The chain combines TRBV6-6 with TRBJ2-1; 8 bases are shared with TRBD2. With V trimmed by 4 bases and J by 9 bases, 14 bases remained unmatched. The CDR3 extends over 16 amino acids. Germline CDR1 and CDR2: MNHNY and SVGAGI (reference sequence). The CDR3 coding sequence is TGTGCCAGCAGTTCTACCGGGGGGGGTAGAAGTAGTGAGCAGTTCTTC. Amino acid sequence: CASSSTGGGRSSEQFF.

The chain links TRBV27 to TRBJ1-2; possible D gene TRBD1, 6 bases. The CDR3 spans 13 residues. CDR1 MNHEY and CDR2 SMNVEV come from the germline V gene (reference sequence). The ends were cut back, 6 bases at V and 2 bases at J, with 10 bases in the middle. CDR3 nucleotides: TGTGCCAGCAGAAGGGACACCAACTATGGCTACACCTTC. Translated: CASRRDTNYGYTF.

The V and J genes are TRBV7-9 and TRBJ1-1; TRBD1 agrees at 7 bases. V was clipped by 4 bases and J by 0 bases; unmatched bases: 2. The CDR3 extends over 14 amino acids. Germline CDR1 SEHNR, CDR2 FQNEAQ (reference sequence). The CDR3 bases are TGTGCCAGCAGCTCCAGGGGGATGAACACTGAAGCTTTCTTT. Translation: CASSSRGMNTEAFF.

The CDR3 region has the DNA TGTGCCAGCAGTTACACACAGGGGTCGGAAAACATTCAGTACTTC. Its protein is CASSYTQGSENIQYF. This rearrangement joins TRBV6-6 to TRBJ2-4, with 7 bases lining up with TRBD1. The V gene end was trimmed by 2 bases and the J gene end by 5 bases; junction bases not matched to a gene: 6. In germline, CDR1 is MNHNY, CDR2 SVGAGI (reference sequence). The CDR3 runs 15 residues.

The chain uses TRBV7-9 and TRBJ2-2, with D maybe TRBD1 (5 bases). Germline CDR1 reads SEHNR; CDR2 reads FQNEAQ (reference sequence). V lost 5 bases to trimming and J lost 6 bases, with 13 bases between them. This CDR3 spans 14 amino acids. The CDR3 loop reads CASSPGWESGELFF. The CDR3 DNA reads TGTGCCAGCAGCCCAGGGTGGGAATCCGGGGAGCTGTTTTTT.